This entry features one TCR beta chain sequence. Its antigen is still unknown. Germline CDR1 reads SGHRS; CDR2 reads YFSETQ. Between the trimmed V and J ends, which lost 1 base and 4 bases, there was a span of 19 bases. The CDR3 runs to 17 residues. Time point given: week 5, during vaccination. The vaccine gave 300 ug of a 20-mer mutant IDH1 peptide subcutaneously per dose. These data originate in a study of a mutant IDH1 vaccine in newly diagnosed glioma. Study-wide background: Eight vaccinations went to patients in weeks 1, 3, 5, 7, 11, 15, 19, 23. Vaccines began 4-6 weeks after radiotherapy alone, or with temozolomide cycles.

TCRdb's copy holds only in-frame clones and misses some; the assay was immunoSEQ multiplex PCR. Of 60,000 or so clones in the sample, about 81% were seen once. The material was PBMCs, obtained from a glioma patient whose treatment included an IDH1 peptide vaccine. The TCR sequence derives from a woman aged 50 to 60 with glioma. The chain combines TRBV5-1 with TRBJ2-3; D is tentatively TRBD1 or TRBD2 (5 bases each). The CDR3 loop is CASSLSPFGGSPDTQYF. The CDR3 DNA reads TGCGCCAGCAGCTTGTCCCCCTTTGGGGGTTCCCCAGATACGCAGTATTTT.